The present entry profiles one TCR beta chain with its context. Its antigen is unknown. Germline V lookup: CDR1 SNHLY, CDR2 FYNNEI. V lost 6 bases and J lost 0; bases outside the gene matches: 7. The CDR3 sequence is 15 residues long. This entry belongs to a study of cytomegalovirus exposure and HLA in healthy donors. 60 Vbeta and 13 Jbeta primers were used in PCR. Libraries were prepared by immunoSEQ multiplex PCR; TCRdb keeps only in-frame clonotypes and omits some of them. Found here are 150,000 to 200,000 clones, around 87% of them singletons; the top ten hold about 1.7%. General study points: The study put some 160 TCR beta chains on its list as cytomegalovirus-associated. Common viral pathogens seemed, in a later analysis, to connect with several of the most significant clusters.

This TCR was sampled from a woman under 30 in good health and CMV-seronegative. Sequencing was carried out using PBMCs. The V and J genes are TRBV2 and TRBJ2-7; 8 nucleotides line up with TRBD2. The CDR3 here is CASRLAGQSSYEQYF. DNA for the CDR3: TGTGCCAGCAGGCTAGCGGGCCAAAGCTCCTACGAGCAGTACTTC.